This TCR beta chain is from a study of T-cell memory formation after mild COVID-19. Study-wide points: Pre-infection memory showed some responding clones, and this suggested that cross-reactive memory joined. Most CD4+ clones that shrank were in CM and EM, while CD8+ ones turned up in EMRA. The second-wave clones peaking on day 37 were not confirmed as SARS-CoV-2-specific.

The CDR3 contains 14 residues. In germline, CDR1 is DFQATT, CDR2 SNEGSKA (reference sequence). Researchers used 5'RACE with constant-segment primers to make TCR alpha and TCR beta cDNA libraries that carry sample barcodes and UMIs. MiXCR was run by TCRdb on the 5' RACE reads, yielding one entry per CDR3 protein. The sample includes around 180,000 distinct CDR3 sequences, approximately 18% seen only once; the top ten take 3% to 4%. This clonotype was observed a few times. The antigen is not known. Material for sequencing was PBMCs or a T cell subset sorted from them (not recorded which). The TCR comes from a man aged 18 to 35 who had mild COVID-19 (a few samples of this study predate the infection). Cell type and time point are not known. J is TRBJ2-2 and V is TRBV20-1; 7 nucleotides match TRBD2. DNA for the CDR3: TGCAGCGCGACCGGGACTAAGAACACCGGGGAGCTGTTTTTT. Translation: CSATGTKNTGELFF.